This T cell receptor (beta chain) originates from a study of radiation and T cells in renal cell carcinoma. Sequencing was performed with immunoSEQ multiplex PCR; in TCRdb, only in-frame clones are kept and a portion is missing. The table has about 130,000 clones, about four fifths seen once. The CDR3 loop spans 14 amino acids. Germline trimming cut 4 bases from V and 5 bases from J; bases unmatched to any gene: 5. Per germline, CDR1 MGHRA and CDR2 YSYEKL. As to time point: blood 2 weeks post-SBRT. Indicated treatment: 15 Gy SBRT to primary tumor, nephrectomy 4 weeks later. J is TRBJ2-7 and V is TRBV4-1; 10 bases are shared with TRBD2. The sample consisted of blood, taken from a patient whose treatment included radiotherapy and nephrectomy. This TCR was sampled from a man aged 45 to 65 with renal cell carcinoma. Written as DNA, the CDR3 is TGCGCCAGCAGCCTGACTAGCGGGTCCCACGAGCAGTACTTC. Amino acids: CASSLTSGSHEQYF.